This record covers a single T cell receptor (beta chain). This sample is part of a study of patients and donors after allogeneic stem cell transplantation. From the RT-PCR reads, TCRdb called clonotypes with MiXCR, one entry per CDR3 protein. The table has about 960,000 distinct CDR3 sequences, more than 15% seen once. This CDR3 contains 16 residues. V was cut by 0 bases and J by 0 bases, with 9 bases left in between. CDR1 is ENHRY and CDR2 is SYGVKD in the germline V gene. The sequence came from a human donor who was either an allogeneic HSCT recipient or a stem cell or donor lymphocyte infusion donor (not recorded which). It is not recorded whose cells these are; they may come from a transplant donor. Specimen: blood, either unsorted or a sorted T cell fraction (not recorded which). The chain combines TRBV10-3 with TRBJ1-5; no definite D call. The CDR3 DNA sequence: TGTGCCATCAGTGAGTCGATAGATTATAGCAATCAGCCCCAGCATTTT. It codes for CAISESIDYSNQPQHF.